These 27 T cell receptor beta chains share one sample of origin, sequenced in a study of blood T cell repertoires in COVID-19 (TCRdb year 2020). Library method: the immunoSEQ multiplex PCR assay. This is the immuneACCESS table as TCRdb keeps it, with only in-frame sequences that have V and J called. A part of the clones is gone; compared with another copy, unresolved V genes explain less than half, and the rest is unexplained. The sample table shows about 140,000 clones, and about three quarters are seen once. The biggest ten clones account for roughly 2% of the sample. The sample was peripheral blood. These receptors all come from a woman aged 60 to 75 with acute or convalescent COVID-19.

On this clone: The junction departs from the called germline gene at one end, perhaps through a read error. For the CDR3, the DNA is TGTGCCACCACTGGGGAGGTGAAGACTGAAGCTTTCTTT. This codes for CATTGEVKTEAFF. V is TRBV28 and J is TRBJ1-1, with D uncertain. Germline-derived CDR1 and CDR2 are MDHEN and SYDVKM. This CDR3 has 13 residues.

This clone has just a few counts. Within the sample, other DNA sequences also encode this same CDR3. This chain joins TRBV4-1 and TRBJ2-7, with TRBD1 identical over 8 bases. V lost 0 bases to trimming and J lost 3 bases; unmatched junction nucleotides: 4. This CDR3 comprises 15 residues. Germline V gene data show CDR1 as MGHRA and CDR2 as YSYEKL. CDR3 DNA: TGCGCCAGCAGCCAAGATAGGACAGGGAGCTACGAGCAGTACTTC. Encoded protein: CASSQDRTGSYEQYF.

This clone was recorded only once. In nucleotides, the CDR3 is TGTGCCAGCAGCCAGCGGGGAAGCGGGGAACCTACAGATACGCAGTATTTT. This translates into CASSQRGSGEPTDTQYF. The rearrangement uses TRBV4-2 and TRBJ2-3; TRBD2 matches 7 bases. CDR1 and CDR2 (germline): LGHNA, YNFKEQ. The CDR3 sequence is 17 residues long. J lost 3 bases, V lost 3 bases, and 12 bases had no gene match.

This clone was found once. The CDR3 spells CAISESGGIEAFF. The CDR3 DNA sequence: TGTGCCATCAGTGAGTCAGGGGGTATTGAAGCTTTCTTT. This rearrangement joins TRBV10-3 to TRBJ1-1; a weak D match, TRBD1 (6 bases). This CDR3 has 13 residues. Between the trimmed V and J ends, which lost 0 bases and 7 bases, there was a span of 9 bases. Germline assignment: CDR1 ENHRY and CDR2 SYGVKD.

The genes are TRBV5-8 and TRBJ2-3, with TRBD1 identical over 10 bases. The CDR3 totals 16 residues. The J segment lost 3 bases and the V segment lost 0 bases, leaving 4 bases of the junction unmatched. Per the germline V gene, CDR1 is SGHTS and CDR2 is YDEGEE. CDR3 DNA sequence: TGTGCCAGCAGCTTGGGGACAGGGGGAGATACAGATACGCAGTATTTT. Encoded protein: CASSLGTGGDTDTQYF. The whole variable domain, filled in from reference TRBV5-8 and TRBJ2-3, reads EAGVTQSPTHLIKTRGQQATLRCSPISGHTSVYWYQQALGLGLQFLLWYDEGEERNRGNFPPRFSGRQFPNYSSELNVNALELEDSALYLCASSLGTGGDTDTQYFGPGTRLTVL.

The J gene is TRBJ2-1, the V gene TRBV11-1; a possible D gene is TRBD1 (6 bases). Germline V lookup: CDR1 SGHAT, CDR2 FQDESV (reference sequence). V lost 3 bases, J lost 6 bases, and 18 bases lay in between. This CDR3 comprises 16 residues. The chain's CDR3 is CASSFWTVGTGNEQFF. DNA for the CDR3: TGTGCCAGCAGCTTTTGGACAGTTGGTACTGGCAATGAGCAGTTCTTC.

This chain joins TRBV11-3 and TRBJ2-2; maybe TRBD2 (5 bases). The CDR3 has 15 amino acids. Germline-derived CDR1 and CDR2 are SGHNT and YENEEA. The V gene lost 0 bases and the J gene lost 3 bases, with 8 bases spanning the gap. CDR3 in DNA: TGTGCCAGCAGCTTAGATCGAGGGTACACCGGGGAGCTGTTTTTT. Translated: CASSLDRGYTGELFF. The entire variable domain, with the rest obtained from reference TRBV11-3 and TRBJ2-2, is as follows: EAGVVQSPRYKIIEKKQPVAFWCNPISGHNTLYWYLQNLGQGPELLIRYENEEAVDDSQLPKDRFSAERLKGVDSTLKIQPAELGDSAVYLCASSLDRGYTGELFFGEGSRLTVL.

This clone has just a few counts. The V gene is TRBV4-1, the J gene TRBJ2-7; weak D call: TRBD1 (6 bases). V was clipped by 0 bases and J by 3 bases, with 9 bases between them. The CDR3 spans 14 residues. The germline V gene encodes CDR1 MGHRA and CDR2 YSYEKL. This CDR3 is CASSQDAGDYEQYF. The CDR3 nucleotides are TGCGCCAGCAGCCAAGATGCAGGGGACTACGAGCAGTACTTC.

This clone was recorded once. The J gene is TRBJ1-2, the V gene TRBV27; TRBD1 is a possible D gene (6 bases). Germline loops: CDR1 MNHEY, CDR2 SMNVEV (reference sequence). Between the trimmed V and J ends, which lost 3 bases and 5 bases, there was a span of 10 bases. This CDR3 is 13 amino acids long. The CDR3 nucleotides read TGTGCCAGCAGTTTTGAGGGGGATTATGGCTACACCTTC. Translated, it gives CASSFEGDYGYTF.

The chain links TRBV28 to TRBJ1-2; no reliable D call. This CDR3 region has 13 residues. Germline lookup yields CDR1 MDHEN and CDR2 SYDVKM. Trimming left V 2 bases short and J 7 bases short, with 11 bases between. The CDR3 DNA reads TGTGCCAGCAGTTTAGTAAAATCCGGTGGCTACACCTTC. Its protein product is CASSLVKSGGYTF.

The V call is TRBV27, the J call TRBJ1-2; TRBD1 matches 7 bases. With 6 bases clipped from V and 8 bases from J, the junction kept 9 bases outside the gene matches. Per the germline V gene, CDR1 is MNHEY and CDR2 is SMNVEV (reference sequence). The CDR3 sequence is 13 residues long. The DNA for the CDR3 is TGTGCCAGCAGAACTCGACAGGGTACCGGCTACACCTTC. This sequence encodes CASRTRQGTGYTF.

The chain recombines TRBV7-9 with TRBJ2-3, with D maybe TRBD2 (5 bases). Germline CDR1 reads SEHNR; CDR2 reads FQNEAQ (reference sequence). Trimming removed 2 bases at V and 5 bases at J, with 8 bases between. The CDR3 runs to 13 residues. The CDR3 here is CASSLLRGDTQYF. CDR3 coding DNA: TGTGCCAGCAGCTTACTACGGGGAGATACGCAGTATTTT.

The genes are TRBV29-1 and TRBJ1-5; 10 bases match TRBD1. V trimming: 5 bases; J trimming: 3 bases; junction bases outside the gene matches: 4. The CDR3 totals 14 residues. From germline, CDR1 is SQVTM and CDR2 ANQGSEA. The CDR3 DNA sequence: TGCAGCGTTTCCGGGACAGGGGCCAATCAGCCCCAGCATTTT. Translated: CSVSGTGANQPQHF.

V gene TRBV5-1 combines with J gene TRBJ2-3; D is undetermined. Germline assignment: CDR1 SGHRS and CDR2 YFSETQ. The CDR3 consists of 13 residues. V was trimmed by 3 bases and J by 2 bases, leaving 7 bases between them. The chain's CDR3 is CASSYTTTDTQYF. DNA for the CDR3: TGCGCCAGCAGCTACACTACCACAGATACGCAGTATTTT.

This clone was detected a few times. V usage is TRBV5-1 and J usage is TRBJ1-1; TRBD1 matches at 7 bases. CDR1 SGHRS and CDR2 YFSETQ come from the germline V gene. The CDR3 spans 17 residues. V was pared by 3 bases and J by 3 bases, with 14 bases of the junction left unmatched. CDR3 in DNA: TGCGCCAGCAGCTGGAAGCGACAGGGAAGTGTAGACACTGAAGCTTTCTTT. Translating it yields CASSWKRQGSVDTEAFF.

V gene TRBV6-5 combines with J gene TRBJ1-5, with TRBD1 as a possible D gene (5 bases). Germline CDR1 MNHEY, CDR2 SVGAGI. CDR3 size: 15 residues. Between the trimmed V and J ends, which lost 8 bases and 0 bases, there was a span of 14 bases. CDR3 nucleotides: TGTGCCAGCGGGAGGGGAACGAATAGCAATCAGCCCCAGCATTTT. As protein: CASGRGTNSNQPQHF.

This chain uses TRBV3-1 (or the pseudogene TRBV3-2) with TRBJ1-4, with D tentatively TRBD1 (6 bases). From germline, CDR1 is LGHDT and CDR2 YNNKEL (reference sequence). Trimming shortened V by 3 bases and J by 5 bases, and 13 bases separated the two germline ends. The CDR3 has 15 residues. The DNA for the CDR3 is TGTGCCAGCAGCCACCTTCGGGGGGCAAATGAAAAACTGTTTTTT. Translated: CASSHLRGANEKLFF.

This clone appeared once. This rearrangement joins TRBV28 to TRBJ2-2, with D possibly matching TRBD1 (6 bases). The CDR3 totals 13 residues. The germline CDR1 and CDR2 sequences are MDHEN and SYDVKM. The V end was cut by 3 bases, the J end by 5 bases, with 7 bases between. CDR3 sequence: CASSFQGTGELFF. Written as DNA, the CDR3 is TGTGCCAGCAGTTTCCAGGGGACCGGGGAGCTGTTTTTT.

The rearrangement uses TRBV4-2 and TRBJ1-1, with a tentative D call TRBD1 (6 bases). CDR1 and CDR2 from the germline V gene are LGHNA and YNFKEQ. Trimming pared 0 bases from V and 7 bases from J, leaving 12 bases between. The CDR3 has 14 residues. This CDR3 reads CASSQEIRGLEAFF. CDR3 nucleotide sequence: TGTGCCAGCAGCCAAGAAATCAGGGGCCTTGAAGCTTTCTTT.

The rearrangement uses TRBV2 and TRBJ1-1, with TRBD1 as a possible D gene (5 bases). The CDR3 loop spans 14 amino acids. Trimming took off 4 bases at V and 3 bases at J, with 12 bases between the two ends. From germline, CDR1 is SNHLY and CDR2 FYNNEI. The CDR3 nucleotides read TGTGCCAGCAGTGTGCAGGGTTGGGACACTGAAGCTTTCTTT. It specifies CASSVQGWDTEAFF.

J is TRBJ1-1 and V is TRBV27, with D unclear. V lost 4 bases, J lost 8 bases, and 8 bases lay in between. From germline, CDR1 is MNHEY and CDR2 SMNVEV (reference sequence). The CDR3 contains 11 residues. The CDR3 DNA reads TGTGCCAGCAGTTCTTTTAAAGAAGCTTTCTTT. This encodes CASSSFKEAFF.

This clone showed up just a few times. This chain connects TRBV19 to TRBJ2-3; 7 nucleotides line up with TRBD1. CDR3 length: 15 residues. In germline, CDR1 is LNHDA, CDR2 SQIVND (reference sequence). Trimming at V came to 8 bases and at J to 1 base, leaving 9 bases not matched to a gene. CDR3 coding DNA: TGTGCCAGTGGAAGACAGGGAGTTCGCACAGATACGCAGTATTTT. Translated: CASGRQGVRTDTQYF.

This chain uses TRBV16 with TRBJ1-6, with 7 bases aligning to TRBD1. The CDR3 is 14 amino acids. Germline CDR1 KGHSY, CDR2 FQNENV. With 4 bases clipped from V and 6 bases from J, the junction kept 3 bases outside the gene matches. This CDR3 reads CASSPQGFNSPLHF. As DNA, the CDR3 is TGTGCCAGCAGCCCACAGGGGTTTAATTCACCCCTCCACTTT.

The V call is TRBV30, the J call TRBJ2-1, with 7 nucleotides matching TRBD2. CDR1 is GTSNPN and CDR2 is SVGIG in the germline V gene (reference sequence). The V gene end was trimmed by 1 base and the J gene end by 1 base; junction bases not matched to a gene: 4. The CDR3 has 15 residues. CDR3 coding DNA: TGTGCCTGGAGTGGTGCTAGCGGTTCCTACAATGAGCAGTTCTTC. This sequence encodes CAWSGASGSYNEQFF.

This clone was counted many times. CDR3 DNA: TGTGCCAGCAGTTGGAGTCTGGCGGCCGGGGAGCTGTTTTTT. Translating gives CASSWSLAAGELFF. J is TRBJ2-2 and V is TRBV28; D is undetermined. The V and J ends lost 4 bases and 6 bases respectively, with 12 bases between them. Germline V gene sequence: CDR1 MDHEN, CDR2 SYDVKM. The CDR3 is made up of 14 amino acids.

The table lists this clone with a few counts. CDR3 region: CASSQGTNTGNEQYF. CDR3 DNA: TGTGCCAGCAGCCAAGGTACTAATACAGGGAACGAGCAGTACTTC. The genes are TRBV3-1 (or the pseudogene TRBV3-2) and TRBJ2-7; possible D gene TRBD1, 6 bases. CDR1 is LGHDT and CDR2 is YNNKEL in the germline V gene (reference sequence). Trimming took off 1 base at V and 5 bases at J, with 15 bases between the two ends. The CDR3 totals 15 residues.

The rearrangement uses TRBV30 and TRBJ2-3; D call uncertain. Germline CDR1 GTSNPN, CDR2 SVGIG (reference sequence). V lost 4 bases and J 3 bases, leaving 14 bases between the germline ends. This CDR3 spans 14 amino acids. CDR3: CAWTPFFVTDTQYF. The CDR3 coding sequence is TGTGCCTGGACCCCTTTCTTTGTGACAGATACGCAGTATTTT. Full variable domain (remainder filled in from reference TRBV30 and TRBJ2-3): SQTIHQWPATLVQPVGSPLSLECTVEGTSNPNLYWYRQAAGRGLQLLFYSVGIGQISSEVPQNLSASRPQDRQFILSSKKLLLSDSGFYLCAWTPFFVTDTQYFGPGTRLTVL.